This T cell receptor beta chain was sequenced during a study of shared clonotypes between healthy human individuals (dated by TCRdb to 2018 to 2020). Notes on the research overall: Three men and a couple of women, aged 18 to 49 years, made up the cohort. The study deeply sequenced blood TCR repertoires of five healthy adults to estimate repertoire size and the extent of clonotype sharing between individuals. To increase sequencing depth and limit assay-specific biases, TCR repertoire library preparation and sequencing were carried out by different laboratories using diverse techniques. Each donor's leukapheresis produced roughly between roughly 0.85 and 10 billion PBMCs. For each donor, CD4 naive and CD4 memory were each given three plates, CD8 naive was given two plates, and CD8 memory was given one plate.

Details on this clone: Its antigen is not yet known. No per-base quality is available; no much larger clone lies one base away.

On the study overall, not on this receptor specifically: Because the study included a small number of donors, the genetic and exposure-history diversity represented was limited. Sampling was restricted to blood, and TCR repertoires in tissues likely differ from the TCR repertoires found in blood. Sharing across several donors was observed for around 5% of naive CD4, under 4% of naive CD8, over 2% of memory CD4, and roughly 0.4% of memory CD8 clonotypes. Higher generation probabilities were observed for clonotypes shared by all four sorted-subset donors than for non-shared clonotypes. Naive subsets generally had larger estimated clonotype richness than memory subsets. Rarefaction of sorted-subset datasets indicated incomplete sequencing despite the large sequencing depth. Pairwise subsampling indicated that sequencing depth was expected to affect the degree of clonotype sharing among donors.

The germline V gene yields SGHDT for CDR1 and YYEEEE for CDR2. V sheds 3 bases and J sheds 6 bases, leaving 9 bases between their ends. Reading from cysteine to phenylalanine, the CDR3 counts 12 amino acids. Only CDR3 DNA remains: 36 bases, in frame from the first base. The donors were healthy, HIV-negative adults with no recently reported acute infections or vaccinations. Only Caucasian adults living in Nashville, Tennessee, USA were represented among the donors. CD4+ T cells were enriched by magnetic negative selection; naive cells were then positively selected on CD45RA, and the negative fraction formed the memory subset. After blood collection by leukapheresis, PBMCs were isolated using Ficoll-Histopaque density gradient centrifugation and then cryopreserved in the vapor phase of liquid nitrogen. Purity and quantity of every magnetically sorted T cell population were checked by analytical flow cytometry. Genomic DNA was isolated from each sorted fraction and quantified by UV absorbance on a Nanodrop 2000c.

Using the deep immunoSEQ assay, multiplex PCR amplified TCR CDR3 regions from genomic DNA. Extracted genomic DNA from each cell subset was spread evenly across all wells of several immunoSEQ 96-well plates, with each plate serving as a replicate. For sorted subsets, roughly 0.2 ug genomic DNA, equal to about 30,000 T cell genomes, was loaded into each replicate PCR. Purified libraries were quantified with a Qubit 3.0 fluorometer, sized on a Bioanalyzer 2100, and re-quantified with the KAPA Library Quantification kit. Every immunoSEQ 96-well plate was sequenced on a separate single-read 150-cycle Illumina NextSeq 550 flow cell. For the original study's pipeline: Because the immunoSEQ output included only junctional sequences and no quality scores, the filtering could not be the same as the filtering used for full-length reads. To assign V/J genes and CDR3, sequences were annotated using PyIR, a Python wrapper for IgBLAST v1.9, with IMGT germline references. Any read was removed if the V/J assignment was weak (E-value above 1e-6), the CDR3 was missing, or the read contained stop codons, out-of-frame junctions, or ambiguous translated residues. V3J clonotypes were defined as sequences sharing an identical inferred V gene, J gene, and CDR3 amino acid sequence. Percentage overlap between repertoires was computed as shared unique clonotypes divided by the size of the smaller repertoire. Repertoire richness was assessed with RTK rarefaction, the Chao1 estimator, and Recon v2.1 estimates of unobserved clonotypes. Generation probabilities were computed with OLGA for all TCRbeta clonotypes obtained by the gDNA method from a few donors. This is the immuneACCESS table as TCRdb keeps it, with only in-frame sequences that have V and J called. A part of the clones is gone; compared with another copy, unresolved V genes explain less than half, and the rest is unexplained. The D gene and trimming were derived from the DNA, and the V and J assignments and clone size from that table. This sample lists around 2,000,000 clones; 90% to 95% were detected once. Under 0.15% of the sample rests with the top ten.

The sample was naive CD4+ T cells sorted from blood. The cell subset or site label, read with the paper, signifies: CD45RA+ positively selected. The clonotype originates from a man aged 18-30 years in good health. This chain is built from TRBV5-6 and TRBJ1-2; the D gene identity is not certain. The nucleotide sequence reads as follows: TGTGCCAGCAGCTACCCCAAAGATGGCTACACCTTC. Translation gives CASSYPKDGYTF.